This TCR beta chain appears in the sequencing data of a study of T cell changes during pregnancy in multiple sclerosis. The assay was immunoSEQ multiplex PCR, and TCRdb's table has in-frame clones only and misses some. The sample yields over 25,000 clones, about 90% seen once. This CDR3 has 14 residues. CDR1 SEHNR and CDR2 FQNEAQ come from the germline V gene (reference sequence). V was clipped by 6 bases and J by 6 bases, with 16 bases between them. Sequencing used CD8+ T cells from peripheral blood mononuclear cells, obtained in the second trimester of pregnancy. V gene TRBV7-9 combines with J gene TRBJ2-3; TRBD1 might be the D (6 bases). This receptor was identified in a female donor with multiple sclerosis, enrolled in a pregnancy study. CDR3 nucleotide sequence: TGTGCCAGCAGAGACTGGGGGACACGGGATACGCAGTATTTT. As protein: CASRDWGTRDTQYF.